A selection of T cell receptor beta chains follows, all from one sample in a study of T cells of healthy individuals. TCRdb ran MiXCR on the 5' RACE reads and lists one entry per CDR3 protein. The top ten hold about 16% of the sample, which has under 70,000 distinct CDR3 sequences, under 15% seen once. The receptors shown here come from a human donor in good health. Both conserved end residues are part of each CDR3. A D gene is named only where the DNA matches it firmly. Not all rows give a size; the values are once, few, many and, for expanded clones, a class.

d_call clone_size j_call v_call cdr3_aa cdr3_nt
TRBD2 - TRBJ2-1 TRBV6-2/TRBV6-3 CASSSGGLAYNEQFF TGTGCCAGCAGCTCAGGAGGACTAGCCTACAATGAGCAGTTCTTC
- many TRBJ2-3 TRBV24-1 CATSENWGSTQYF TGTGCCACCAGTGAAAACTGGGGAAGCACGCAGTATTTT
- many TRBJ1-1 TRBV6-2/TRBV6-3 CASSSGFEAFF TGTGCCAGCTCCTCTGGGTTTGAAGCTTTCTTT
- - TRBJ2-3 TRBV20-1 CSASLRDSQAGSTDTQYF TGCAGTGCTAGCCTCCGGGACAGTCAAGCGGGTAGCACAGATACGCAGTATTTT
- many TRBJ2-1 TRBV6-2/TRBV6-3 CASSLLEWSYNEQFF TGTGCCAGCAGCTTACTAGAGTGGTCCTACAATGAGCAGTTCTTC
TRBD2 - TRBJ2-7 TRBV6-5 CASSRAGVIFHEQYF TGTGCCAGCAGCCGAGCGGGGGTCATTTTCCACGAGCAGTACTTC
- - TRBJ2-2 TRBV7-2 CASSPGASGELFF TGTGCCAGCAGTCCGGGGGCTAGCGGGGAGCTGTTTTTT
- many TRBJ2-1 TRBV5-1 CASSLLIGYEQFF TGCGCCAGCAGCTTATTGATAGGTTACGAGCAGTTCTTC
TRBD1 few TRBJ2-2 TRBV2 CASSSGQQTGELFF TGTGCCAGCAGTTCGGGACAGCAAACCGGGGAGCTGTTTTTT
- many TRBJ1-1 TRBV29-1 CSVVKATEAFF TGCAGCGTTGTTAAGGCCACTGAAGCTTTCTTT
- - TRBJ1-1 TRBV4-3 CASSQEGRDTEAFF TGCGCCAGCAGCCAAGAAGGCCGGGACACTGAAGCTTTCTTT
- few TRBJ1-3 TRBV14 CASSQELENSGNTIYF TGTGCCAGCAGCCAAGAACTCGAAAACTCTGGAAACACCATATATTTT
TRBD1 - TRBJ1-3 TRBV10-3 CAITGTGKSGNTIYF TGTGCCATCACCGGGACAGGGAAATCTGGAAACACCATATATTTT
TRBD1 many TRBJ1-6 TRBV4-1 CASSQSGLDRGSSYNSPLHF TGCGCCAGCAGCCAGTCCGGGCTAGACAGGGGGAGCTCCTATAATTCACCCCTCCACTTT
TRBD1 few TRBJ1-1 TRBV5-1 CASSFQGATEAFF TGCGCCAGCAGCTTCCAGGGGGCGACTGAAGCTTTCTTT
- few TRBJ1-2 TRBV7-2 CASSLGRIYYGYTF TGTGCCAGCAGCTTAGGGAGGATATACTATGGCTACACCTTC
- few TRBJ1-1 TRBV6-2/TRBV6-3 CASSYRGEVTEAFF TGTGCCAGCAGTTACAGAGGGGAGGTGACTGAAGCTTTCTTT
- - TRBJ2-4 TRBV7-2 CASSPRGRAEGIQYF TGTGCCAGCAGCCCCAGGGGTCGAGCAGAGGGCATTCAGTACTTC
- - TRBJ2-5 TRBV2 CASSEESLPGQTQYF TGTGCCAGCAGTGAAGAAAGCCTCCCCGGACAGACCCAGTACTTC
- many TRBJ1-1 TRBV7-2 CASSLDSGSNTEAFF TGTGCCAGCAGCTTAGATTCAGGCTCGAACACTGAAGCTTTCTTT
- few TRBJ2-3 TRBV5-6 CASSLGPGGEGTDTQYF TGTGCCAGCAGCTTGGGTCCCGGGGGCGAGGGCACAGATACGCAGTATTTT
TRBD1 - TRBJ2-3 TRBV27 CASRQGPDTQYF TGTGCCAGCAGACAGGGGCCAGATACGCAGTATTTT
TRBD1 few TRBJ2-2 TRBV7-2 CASSRRDRDAGELFF TGTGCCAGCAGCCGACGAGACAGGGACGCCGGGGAGCTGTTTTTT
TRBD2 once TRBJ2-1 TRBV20-1 CSARGRGVYNEQFF TGCAGTGCACGCGGGAGAGGGGTCTACAATGAGCAGTTCTTC
TRBD2 many TRBJ2-3 TRBV9 CASSVAPAGGTDTQYF TGTGCCAGCAGCGTAGCTCCCGCGGGAGGGACAGATACGCAGTATTTT
- many TRBJ1-5 TRBV20-1 CSAQGNRGGYSNQPQHF TGCAGTGCCCAGGGAAACCGAGGTGGATATAGCAATCAGCCCCAGCATTTT
- many TRBJ2-7 TRBV7-2 CASSLARYEQYF TGTGCCAGCAGCTTAGCCCGGTACGAGCAGTACTTC
- many TRBJ2-3 TRBV20-1 CSATGTPRHTQYF TGCAGTGCAACCGGGACACCTCGCCATACGCAGTATTTT
- few TRBJ1-2 TRBV7-6 CASSLGYGQSYGYTF TGTGCCAGCAGCTTAGGCTACGGCCAGTCCTATGGCTACACCTTC
- many TRBJ2-1 TRBV7-9 CASSLALLAGSRYNEQFF TGTGCCAGCAGCTTAGCGTTGCTGGCGGGCTCCCGCTACAATGAGCAGTTCTTC
- few TRBJ1-3 TRBV19 CATATTARSGNTIYF TGTGCCACCGCTACGACAGCCCGATCTGGAAACACCATATATTTT
- many TRBJ2-7 TRBV19 CASSMDHSYEQYF TGTGCCAGTAGTATGGACCACTCCTACGAGCAGTACTTC
- - TRBJ1-6 TRBV2 CASNRGATNSPLHF TGTGCCAGCAATCGGGGGGCAACTAATTCACCCCTCCACTTT
- many TRBJ1-6 TRBV7-2 CASSLGGNDSPLHF TGTGCCAGCAGCTTAGGAGGGAATGACTCACCCCTCCACTTT
- - TRBJ2-3 TRBV3-1 CVSSPRYPTDTQYF TGTGTCAGCAGCCCTCGGTATCCCACAGATACGCAGTATTTT
- - TRBJ2-2 TRBV2 CASSPAASGELFF TGTGCCAGCAGTCCGGCCGCCAGCGGGGAGCTGTTTTTT
- - TRBJ2-7 TRBV6-2/TRBV6-3 CASSNPRNEQYF TGTGCCAGCAGTAATCCTCGGAACGAGCAGTACTTC
TRBD2 many TRBJ2-5 TRBV20-1 CSARDRLAVKWTQYF TGCAGTGCTAGAGATCGACTAGCGGTGAAATGGACCCAGTACTTC
- - TRBJ2-3 TRBV7-2 CASSSTRTSTDTQYF TGTGCCAGCAGCTCCACCCGGACGAGCACAGATACGCAGTATTTT